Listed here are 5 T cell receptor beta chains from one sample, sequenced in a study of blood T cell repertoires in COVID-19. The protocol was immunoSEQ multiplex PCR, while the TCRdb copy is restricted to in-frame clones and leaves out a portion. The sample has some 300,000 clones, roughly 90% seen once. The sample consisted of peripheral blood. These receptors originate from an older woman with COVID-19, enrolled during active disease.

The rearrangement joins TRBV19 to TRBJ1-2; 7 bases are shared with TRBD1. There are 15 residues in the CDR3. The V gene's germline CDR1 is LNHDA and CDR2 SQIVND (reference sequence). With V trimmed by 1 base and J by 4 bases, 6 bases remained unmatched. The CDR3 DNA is TGTGCCAGTAGTATAGTCCGACAGGGCGGCTATGGCTACACCTTC. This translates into CASSIVRQGGYGYTF.

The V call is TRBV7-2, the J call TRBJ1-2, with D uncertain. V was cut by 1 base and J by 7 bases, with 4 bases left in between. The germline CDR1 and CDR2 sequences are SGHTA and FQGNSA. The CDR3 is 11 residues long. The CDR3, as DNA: TGTGCCAGCAGCTTAGATCTTGGCTACACCTTC. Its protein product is CASSLDLGYTF.

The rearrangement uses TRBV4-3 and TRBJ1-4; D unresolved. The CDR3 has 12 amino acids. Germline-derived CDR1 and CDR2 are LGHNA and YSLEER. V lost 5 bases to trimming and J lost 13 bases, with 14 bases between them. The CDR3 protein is CASSFERTVLFF. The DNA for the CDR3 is TGCGCCAGCAGCTTTGAAAGAACGGTACTGTTTTTT.

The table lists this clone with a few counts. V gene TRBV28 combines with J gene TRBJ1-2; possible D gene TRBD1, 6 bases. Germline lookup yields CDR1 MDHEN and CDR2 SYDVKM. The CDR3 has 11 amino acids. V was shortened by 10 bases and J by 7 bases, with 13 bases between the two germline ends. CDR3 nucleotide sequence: TGTGCCACCTGGACAGTTCCTGGCTACACCTTC. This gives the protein CATWTVPGYTF.

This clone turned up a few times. CDR3 residues: CAGSGQGEGQPQHF. The CDR3 nucleotides read TGTGCCGGTTCGGGACAGGGTGAGGGACAGCCCCAGCATTTT. The V gene is TRBV2, the J gene TRBJ1-5, with TRBD1 matching 9 bases. Germline-derived CDR1 and CDR2 are SNHLY and FYNNEI. With 11 bases clipped from V and 7 bases from J, the junction kept 12 bases outside the gene matches. This CDR3 comprises 14 residues.